The T cell receptor (beta chain) under discussion was sequenced for a study of T cells in Graves' hyperthyroidism and ophthalmopathy. In its sample, this clonotype was seen many times. Trimming took 0 bases from V and 2 from J; bases not matched to a gene: 0. The CDR3 covers 15 residues. CDR1 and CDR2 from the germline V gene are MDHEN and SYDVKM. Researchers took RNA transcripts and amplified the TCR beta CDR3 regions from them. Initially, a first-round RT-PCR of the TCR CDR3 employed the HTBI primer set. TCRdb analysed the multiplex PCR reads with MiXCR anew, one entry per CDR3 protein. The repertoire consists of some 460,000 distinct CDR3 sequences, with around 16% occurring once and the leading ten covering 13% to 15%.

The sample comprised blood. The rearrangement joins TRBV28 to TRBJ1-5; 8 positions agree with TRBD1. This TCR was recovered from a woman younger than 35 with Graves' hyperthyroidism. The CDR3 reads CASSLWTGGNQPQHF. The CDR3 region has the DNA TGTGCCAGCAGTTTATGGACAGGGGGCAATCAGCCCCAGCATTTT.